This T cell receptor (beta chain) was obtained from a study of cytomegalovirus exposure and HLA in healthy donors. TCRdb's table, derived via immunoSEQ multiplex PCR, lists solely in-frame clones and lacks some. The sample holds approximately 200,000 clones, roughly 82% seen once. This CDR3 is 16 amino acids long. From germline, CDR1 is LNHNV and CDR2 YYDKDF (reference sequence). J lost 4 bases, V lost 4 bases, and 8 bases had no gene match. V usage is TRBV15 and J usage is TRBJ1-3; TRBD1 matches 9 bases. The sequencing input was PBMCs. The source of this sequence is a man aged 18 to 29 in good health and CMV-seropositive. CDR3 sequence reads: CATSTQGQGVGNTIYF. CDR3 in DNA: TGTGCCACCAGCACCCAGGGACAGGGAGTCGGAAACACCATATATTTT.